Described below is a single TCR beta chain sequence and its context. These data originate in a study of T cell changes during pregnancy in multiple sclerosis. V gave up 9 bases and J gave up 0 bases, with 12 bases separating them. CDR1 SGHDN and CDR2 FVKESK come from the germline V gene. This CDR3 is 14 amino acids long. Method: immunoSEQ multiplex PCR; TCRdb's copy keeps in-frame clones and lacks some. The sample shows roughly 60,000 clones, roughly 87% of them seen only once. This clonotype was sampled from a female donor in good health, enrolled as a control in a pregnancy study. Sequences were derived from peripheral blood, sampled in the second trimester of pregnancy. V and J are TRBV14 and TRBJ2-1; the D gene is possibly TRBD1 (6 bases). CDR3 loop: CASGTSSSYNEQFF. The CDR3 DNA reads TGTGCCAGTGGGACATCGAGCTCCTACAATGAGCAGTTCTTC.